This T cell receptor beta chain was profiled in a study of identical twins. Everyone who donated was a healthy Caucasian. A template switching step contributed a universal primer site, while unique molecular identifiers were present in the cDNA. TCRdb re-analysed the 5' RACE reads in MiXCR, keeping a single row per CDR3 protein. The sample lists more than 350,000 distinct CDR3 sequences, 9% to 10% occurring once. In this sample, this clonotype turned up a few times. Its antigen is still unknown. Study results and limitations: Sequences that were beta out-of-frame showed weaker excess twin sharing. Whereas memory repertoires showed no such difference, abundant cord blood beta clonotypes carried fewer insertions.

The CDR3 is 15 residues long. V trimming: 5 bases; J trimming: 0 bases; junction bases outside the gene matches: 5. This TCR came from a woman aged 45 to 65 in good health. The chain recombines TRBV12-3 or TRBV12-4 with TRBJ1-1, with TRBD1 matching over 8 bases. The sequenced material came from naive T cells sorted from blood. CDR3 region: CASSQTGGVNTEAFF. The CDR3 coding sequence is TGTGCCAGCAGTCAAACAGGGGGAGTGAACACTGAAGCTTTCTTT.